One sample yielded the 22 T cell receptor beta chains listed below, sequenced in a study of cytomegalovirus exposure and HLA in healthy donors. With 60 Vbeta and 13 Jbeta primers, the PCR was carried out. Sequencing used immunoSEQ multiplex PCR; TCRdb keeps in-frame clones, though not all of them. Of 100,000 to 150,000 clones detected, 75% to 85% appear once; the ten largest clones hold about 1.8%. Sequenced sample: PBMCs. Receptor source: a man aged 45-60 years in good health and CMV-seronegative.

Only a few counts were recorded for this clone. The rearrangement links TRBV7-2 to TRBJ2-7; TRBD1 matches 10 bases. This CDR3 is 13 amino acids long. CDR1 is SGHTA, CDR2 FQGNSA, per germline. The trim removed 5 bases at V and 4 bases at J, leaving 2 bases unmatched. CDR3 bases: TGTGCCAGCAGCCCGGGACAGGGGTACGAGCAGTACTTC. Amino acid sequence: CASSPGQGYEQYF.

In nucleotides, the CDR3 is TGTGCCAGCAGCTTATCGGTTCGGCAGGGTGGCTACACCTTC. This sequence encodes CASSLSVRQGGYTF. The rearrangement uses TRBV7-9 and TRBJ1-2; a possible D gene is TRBD1 (5 bases). The ends were cut back, 2 bases at V and 7 bases at J, with 14 bases in the middle. CDR3 length: 14 amino acids. Germline V gene sequence: CDR1 SEHNR, CDR2 FQNEAQ (reference sequence). Full variable domain (outside the CDR3, taken from reference TRBV7-9 and TRBJ1-2): DTGVSQNPRHKITKRGQNVTFRCDPISEHNRLYWYRQTLGQGPEFLTYFQNEAQLEKSRLLSDRFSAERPKGSFSTLEIQRTEQGDSAMYLCASSLSVRQGGYTFGSGTRLTVV.

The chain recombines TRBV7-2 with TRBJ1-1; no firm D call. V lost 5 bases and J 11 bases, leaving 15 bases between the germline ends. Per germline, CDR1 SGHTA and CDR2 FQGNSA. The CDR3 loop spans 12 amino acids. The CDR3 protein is CASSRNRVGAFF. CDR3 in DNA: TGTGCCAGCAGCCGGAACCGGGTCGGGGCTTTCTTT.

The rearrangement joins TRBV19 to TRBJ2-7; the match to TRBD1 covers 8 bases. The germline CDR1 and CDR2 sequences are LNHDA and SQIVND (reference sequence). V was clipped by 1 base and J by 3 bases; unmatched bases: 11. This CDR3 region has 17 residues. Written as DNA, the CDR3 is TGTGCCAGTAGTATAGTGGGGACAGGAGATGAGGACTACGAGCAGTACTTC. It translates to CASSIVGTGDEDYEQYF.

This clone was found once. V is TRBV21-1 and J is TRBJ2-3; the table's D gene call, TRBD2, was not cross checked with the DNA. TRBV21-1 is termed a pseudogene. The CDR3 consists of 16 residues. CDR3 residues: CASSNALALGTDTQYF. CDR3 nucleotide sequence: TGTGCCAGCAGCAACGCACTAGCTCTGGGAACCGATACGCAGTATTTT.

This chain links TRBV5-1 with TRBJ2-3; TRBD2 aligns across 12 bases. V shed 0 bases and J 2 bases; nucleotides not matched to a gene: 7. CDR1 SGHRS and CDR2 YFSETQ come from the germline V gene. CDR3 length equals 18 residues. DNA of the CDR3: TGCGCCAGCAGCTTGGGGTCGACTAGCGGGGGAGACACAGATACGCAGTATTTT. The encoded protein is CASSLGSTSGGDTDTQYF.

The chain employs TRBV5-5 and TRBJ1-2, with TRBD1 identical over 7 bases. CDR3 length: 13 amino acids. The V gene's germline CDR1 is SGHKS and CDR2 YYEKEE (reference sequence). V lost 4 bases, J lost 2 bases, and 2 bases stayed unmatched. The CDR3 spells CASSGRGNYGYTF. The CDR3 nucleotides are TGTGCCAGCAGCGGCAGGGGGAACTATGGCTACACCTTC. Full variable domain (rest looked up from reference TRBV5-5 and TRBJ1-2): DAGVTQSPTHLIKTRGQQVTLRCSPISGHKSVSWYQQVLGQGPQFIFQYYEKEERGRGNFPDRFSARQFPNYSSELNVNALLLGDSALYLCASSGRGNYGYTFGSGTRLTVV.

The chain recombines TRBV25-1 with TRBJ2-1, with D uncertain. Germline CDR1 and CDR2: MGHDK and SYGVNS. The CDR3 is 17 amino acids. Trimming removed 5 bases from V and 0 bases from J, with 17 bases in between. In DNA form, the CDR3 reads TGTGCCAGCAGTCCCGTCCCCCCCCTCAGCTCCTACAATGAGCAGTTCTTC. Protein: CASSPVPPLSSYNEQFF.

Here the CDR3 DNA reads TGCGCCAGCAGCTCTCCGGACAGCTCTTCACCCCTCCACTTT. Its translation is CASSSPDSSSPLHF. The gene calls are TRBV4-3 and TRBJ1-6, with D possibly being TRBD1 (6 bases). The germline V gene encodes CDR1 LGHNA and CDR2 YSLEER. With 5 bases removed from V and 9 bases from J, the gap between germline ends came to 14 bases. The CDR3 extends over 14 amino acids.

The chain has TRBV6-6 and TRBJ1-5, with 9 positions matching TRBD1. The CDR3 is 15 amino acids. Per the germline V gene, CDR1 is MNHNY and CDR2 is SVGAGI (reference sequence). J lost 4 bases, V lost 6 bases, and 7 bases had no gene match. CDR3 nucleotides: TGTGCCAGCAGCCTACAGGGGGCAGGGAATCAGCCCCAGCATTTT. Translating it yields CASSLQGAGNQPQHF.

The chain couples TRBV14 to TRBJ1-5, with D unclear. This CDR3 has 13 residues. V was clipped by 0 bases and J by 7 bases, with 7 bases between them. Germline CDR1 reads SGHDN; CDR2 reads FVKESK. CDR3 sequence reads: CASSQDLEQPQHF. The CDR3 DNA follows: TGTGCCAGCAGCCAAGATCTTGAGCAGCCCCAGCATTTT.

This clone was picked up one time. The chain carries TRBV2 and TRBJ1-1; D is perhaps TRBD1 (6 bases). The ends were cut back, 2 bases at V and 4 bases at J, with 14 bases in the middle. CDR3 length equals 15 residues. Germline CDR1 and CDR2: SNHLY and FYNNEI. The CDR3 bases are TGTGCCAGCAGTGAACTCTCTCCAGGGGCCACTGAAGCTTTCTTT. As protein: CASSELSPGATEAFF.

DNA for the CDR3: TGTGCCAGCAGTACTCGGACAGGGCCCCAATATGGCTACACCTTC. It is translated as CASSTRTGPQYGYTF. J is TRBJ1-2 and V is TRBV6-1, with 8 nucleotides matching TRBD1. Per germline, CDR1 MNHNS and CDR2 SASEGT. The CDR3 consists of 15 residues. The ends lost 5 bases at V and 5 bases at J; junction bases unmatched: 10.

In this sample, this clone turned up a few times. The CDR3 region has the DNA TGTGCCAGCAGCTCGCGTCGGTTGGTACGGAACACTGAAGCTTTCTTT. Translating gives CASSSRRLVRNTEAFF. This chain connects TRBV7-8 to TRBJ1-1; no reliable D call. There are 16 residues in the CDR3. The germline V and J ends were trimmed by 4 bases and 1 base, with 16 bases remaining between them. Germline CDR1 is SGHVS and CDR2 is FQNEAQ.

The CDR3: CASSLEPGGLTEAFF. Here the CDR3 DNA reads TGCGCCAGCAGCTTGGAACCCGGGGGGTTAACTGAAGCTTTCTTT. The chain links TRBV5-1 to TRBJ1-1; TRBD1 is a possible D gene (5 bases). This CDR3 is built from 15 residues. Germline assignment: CDR1 SGHRS and CDR2 YFSETQ. V was trimmed by 0 bases and J by 5 bases, leaving 14 bases between them.

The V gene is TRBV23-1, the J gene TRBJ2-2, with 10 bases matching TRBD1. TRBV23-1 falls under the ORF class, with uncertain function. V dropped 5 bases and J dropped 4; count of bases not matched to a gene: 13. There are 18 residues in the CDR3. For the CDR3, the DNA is TGCGCCAGCAGTTCACGAAGCCGGGACAGGGGTGGCACCGGGGAGCTGTTTTTT. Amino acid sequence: CASSSRSRDRGGTGELFF.

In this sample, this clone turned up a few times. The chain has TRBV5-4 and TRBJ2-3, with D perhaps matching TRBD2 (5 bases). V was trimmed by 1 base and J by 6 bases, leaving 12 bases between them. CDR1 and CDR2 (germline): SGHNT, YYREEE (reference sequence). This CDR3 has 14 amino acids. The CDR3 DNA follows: TGTGCCAGCAGCTTGCGGGGAGAGGCGGATACGCAGTATTTT. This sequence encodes CASSLRGEADTQYF.

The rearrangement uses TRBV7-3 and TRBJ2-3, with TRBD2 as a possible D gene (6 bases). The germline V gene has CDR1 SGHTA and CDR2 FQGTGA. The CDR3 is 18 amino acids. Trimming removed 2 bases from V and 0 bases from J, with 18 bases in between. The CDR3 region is CASSLGRSRGTSTDTQYF. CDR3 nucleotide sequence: TGTGCCAGCAGCTTAGGGCGATCGCGGGGCACTAGCACAGATACGCAGTATTTT.

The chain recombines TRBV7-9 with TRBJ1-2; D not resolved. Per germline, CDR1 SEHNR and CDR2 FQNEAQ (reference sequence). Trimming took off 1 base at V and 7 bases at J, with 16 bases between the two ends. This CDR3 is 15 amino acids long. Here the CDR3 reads CASSLEGGRNGGYTF. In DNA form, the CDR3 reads TGTGCCAGCAGCTTAGAAGGCGGAAGGAATGGTGGCTACACCTTC.

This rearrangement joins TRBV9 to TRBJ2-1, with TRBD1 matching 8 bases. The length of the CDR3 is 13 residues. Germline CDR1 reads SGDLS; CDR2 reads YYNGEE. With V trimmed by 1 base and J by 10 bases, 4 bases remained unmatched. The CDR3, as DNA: TGTGCCAGCAGCGTACAGGGGGCCGGAGAGCAGTTCTTC. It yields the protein CASSVQGAGEQFF.

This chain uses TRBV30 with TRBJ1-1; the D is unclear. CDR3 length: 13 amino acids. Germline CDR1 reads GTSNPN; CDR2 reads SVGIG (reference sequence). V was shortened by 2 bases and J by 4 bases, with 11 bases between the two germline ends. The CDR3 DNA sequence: TGTGCCTGGAGTCGAGATAGTAGCACTGAAGCTTTCTTT. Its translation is CAWSRDSSTEAFF.

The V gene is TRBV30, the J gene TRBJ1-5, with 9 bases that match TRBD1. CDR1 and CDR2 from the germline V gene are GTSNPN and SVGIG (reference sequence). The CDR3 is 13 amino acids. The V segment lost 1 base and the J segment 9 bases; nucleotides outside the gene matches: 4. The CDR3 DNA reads TGTGCCTGGAGTGCGGGACAGGGAAGGCCCCAGCATTTT. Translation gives CAWSAGQGRPQHF.